This T cell receptor (beta chain) was retrieved from a study of shared clonotypes between healthy human individuals (dated by TCRdb to about 2020). For context, the study as a whole: The cohort included a few men and a couple of women between 18 and 49 years of age. For each donor, CD4 naive and CD4 memory were each given three plates, CD8 naive was given two plates, and CD8 memory was given one plate. To estimate repertoire size and how much clonotypes are shared between individuals, the study performed deep sequencing of blood TCR repertoires from a few healthy adults. Libraries were prepared and TCR repertoires were sequenced by different laboratories using diverse techniques, in order to increase sequencing depth and limit assay-specific biases. Leukapheresis yielded between about 0.9 and 9.5 billion PBMCs per donor. Summary of the overall study and its limitations: Estimated clonotype richness was generally larger for naive than for memory subsets. Rarefaction of sorted-subset datasets indicated incomplete sequencing despite the large sequencing depth. Only blood was sampled, and tissue TCR repertoires likely differ from those in blood. Higher generation probabilities were observed for clonotypes shared by all four sorted-subset donors than for non-shared clonotypes. Based on pairwise subsampling, the degree of clonotype sharing among donors was expected to be affected by sequencing depth. The small number of donors limited the genetic and exposure-history diversity represented. When several donors were compared, the shared fraction of clonotypes was around 5% for naive CD4, approximately 3.3% for naive CD8, 2.3% for memory CD4, and roughly 0.43% for memory CD8.

Using the deep immunoSEQ assay, TCR CDR3 regions were amplified from genomic DNA by multiplex PCR. Extracted genomic DNA from each cell subset was spread evenly across all wells of several immunoSEQ 96-well plates, with each plate serving as a replicate. For sorted subsets, each replicate PCR was loaded with roughly 190 ng genomic DNA, equivalent to 30,000 or so T cell genomes. The purified libraries were quantified using a Qubit 3.0 fluorometer, sized with a Bioanalyzer 2100, and then quantified again using the KAPA Library Quantification kit. Every immunoSEQ 96-well plate was sequenced on a separate single-read 150-cycle Illumina NextSeq 550 flow cell. From the authors' description of their analysis: Because only junctional sequences without quality scores were contained in the immunoSEQ output, filtering matching that applied to full-length reads could not be performed. Sequences were annotated with PyIR, a Python wrapper for IgBLAST v1.9, using IMGT germline references to assign V/J genes and CDR3. Any read was removed if the V/J assignment was weak (E-value above 1e-6), the CDR3 was missing, or the read contained stop codons, out-of-frame junctions, or ambiguous translated residues. V3J clonotypes were defined by identical inferred V gene, J gene, and CDR3 amino acid sequence. The percentage overlap between two repertoires was calculated by dividing the number of shared unique clonotypes by the size of the smaller repertoire. RTK rarefaction, the Chao1 estimator, and Recon v2.1 estimates of unobserved clonotypes were used to assess repertoire richness. For all TCRbeta clonotypes obtained by the gDNA method from several donors, generation probabilities were computed with OLGA. TCRdb carries this immuneACCESS record with in-frame sequences only. Its versions omit some clonotypes, under half of them owing to an unresolved V gene in the studies checked, with the rest unexplained. That table gives V, J and clone size, and the DNA gave D and trimming. The sample contains millions of clones, under 95% of them found a single time. Jointly, the top ten make up around 1.7% of the sample.

CD8 naive samples were obtained by positive selection for CCR7 among CD45RO-negative cells, yielding a CD45RA+CCR7+ population from which TemRA cells were excluded. The donors were healthy, HIV-negative adults who had no recently reported acute infections or vaccinations. Every donor was a Caucasian adult residing in Nashville, Tennessee, USA. Blood was collected by leukapheresis, and PBMCs were isolated by Ficoll-Histopaque density gradient centrifugation and then cryopreserved in liquid nitrogen vapor phase. Purity and quantity of every magnetically sorted T cell population were checked by analytical flow cytometry. Genomic DNA was isolated from each sorted fraction and quantified by UV absorbance on a Nanodrop 2000c. Turning to this clone: No cognate antigen has been identified for it. Its ends do not fully match the called genes, so a read error is possible.

The material sequenced was naive CD8+ T cells from PBMCs. The cell subset or site tag for this specimen amounts to: CD45RA+CCR7+. This receptor was taken from a man younger than 35 in good health. Some clones in this sample may be carry-over from other donors' samples.

The CDR3: CAGVFSGPSHEQYF. The DNA sequence is as follows: TGTGCCGGGGTCTTTAGCGGACCCTCCCACGAGCAGTACTTC. Recombination connected TRBV19 to TRBJ2-7; TRBD2 might be the D gene, on 6 matching bases. The germline V gene (reference sequence) gives CDR1 as LNHDA and CDR2 as SQIVND. Inclusive of the bounding cysteine and phenylalanine, the CDR3 is 14 residues long. The only DNA kept is the CDR3, 42 bases in frame from the first base.